The 18 T cell receptor beta chains listed next were all sequenced from one sample in a study of CD8+ T cells in alopecia areata (dated by TCRdb to 2016 to 2018). The method behind the library was the immunoSEQ multiplex PCR assay. RNA was extracted from all samples and reverse transcribed into cDNA, which served as template for TCR sequencing. The table was pulled from immuneACCESS by TCRdb, which kept in-frame rearrangements only. Such tables lose some clones; where checked, under half of the loss comes from unresolved V genes, and the rest has no known cause. This sample lists approximately 210,000 clones; 64% were detected once. The ten largest clones add up to about 4% of the sample. Reading the label with the study, this specimen's time point is: roughly 27 days on oral tofacitinib. Sample treatment or condition, as interpreted from the label and publication: oral pan-JAK inhibitor, 5-10 mg twice daily.

This material consisted of CD4+ T cells sorted from blood, taken at week 4, from a patient treated with tofacitinib. All receptors come from a human donor with alopecia areata.

The chain uses TRBV10-3 and TRBJ2-3; D is unclear. Germline V gives CDR1 ENHRY, CDR2 SYGVKD. This CDR3 has 14 residues. Trimming took off 2 bases at V and 6 bases at J, with 12 bases between the two ends. Here the CDR3 reads CAISESLRPDTQYF. CDR3 coding DNA: TGTGCCATCAGTGAGAGTCTTCGACCGGATACGCAGTATTTT.

The chain employs TRBV29-1 and TRBJ2-3; 7 nucleotides match TRBD1. The V gene's germline CDR1 is SQVTM and CDR2 ANQGSEA. The CDR3 length is 15 residues. Trimming at V came to 6 bases and at J to 5 bases, leaving 14 bases not matched to a gene. CDR3: CSVIRQGSSGDTQYF. The CDR3 nucleotides read TGCAGCGTCATCCGACAGGGATCGTCCGGAGATACGCAGTATTTT.

The chain uses TRBV30 and TRBJ1-1; tentative D call: TRBD1 (5 bases). This CDR3 is built from 13 residues. V shed 5 bases and J shed 1 base, with 11 bases lying between them. Germline CDR1 reads GTSNPN; CDR2 reads SVGIG (reference sequence). As DNA, the CDR3 is TGTGCCTGGGGGGGACGGGGGAACACTGAAGCTTTCTTT. This gives the protein CAWGGRGNTEAFF.

This clone showed up just a few times. The chain joins TRBV5-4 to TRBJ2-3; maybe TRBD2 (6 bases). Deletions cut 1 base from V and 4 bases from J, with 16 bases between. The germline V gene has CDR1 SGHNT and CDR2 YYREEE (reference sequence). The CDR3 has 16 residues. The CDR3 sequence: CASSLYRARRADTQYF. As DNA, the CDR3 is TGTGCCAGCAGCTTGTACCGGGCCAGGAGGGCAGATACGCAGTATTTT.

The chain links TRBV19 to TRBJ2-1, with 11 bases that match TRBD2. Germline CDR1 LNHDA, CDR2 SQIVND (reference sequence). With V trimmed by 1 base and J by 3 bases, 5 bases remained unmatched. The CDR3 is made up of 17 amino acids. The CDR3 region has the DNA TGTGCCAGTAGTATAGTGACTAGCGGGGAGTACTACAATGAGCAGTTCTTC. Translating gives CASSIVTSGEYYNEQFF.

This clone was seen only a few times. V usage is TRBV29-1 and J usage is TRBJ2-2; 7 positions agree with TRBD1. The V gene end was trimmed by 4 bases and the J gene end by 6 bases; junction bases not matched to a gene: 5. Per germline, CDR1 SQVTM and CDR2 ANQGSEA. The CDR3 is 13 residues long. The CDR3 DNA is TGCAGCGTTGGCGGTGACAGGGCCGGGGAGCTGTTTTTT. It translates to CSVGGDRAGELFF.

There are a few counts of this clone. The gene calls are TRBV5-6 and TRBJ1-2; D unclear. This CDR3 contains 12 residues. V was trimmed by 4 bases and J by 13 bases, leaving 17 bases between them. Germline V lookup: CDR1 SGHDT, CDR2 YYEEEE. CDR3 sequence reads: CASSNSGRTTTF. The CDR3 DNA reads TGTGCCAGCAGCAACAGCGGCAGGACGACCACCTTC.

In its sample, this clone was seen once. V is TRBV2 and J is TRBJ2-3; D uncertain. V lost 4 bases and J lost 6, with 11 bases in between. Germline assignment: CDR1 SNHLY and CDR2 FYNNEI. The CDR3 has 13 amino acids. The CDR3 bases are TGTGCCAGCAGTGTCATGGGTACGGATACGCAGTATTTT. Translating gives CASSVMGTDTQYF. The entire variable domain, with the rest obtained from reference TRBV2 and TRBJ2-3, is as follows: EPEVTQTPSHQVTQMGQEVILRCVPISNHLYFYWYRQILGQKVEFLVSFYNNEISEKSEIFDDQFSVERPDGSNFTLKIRSTKLEDSAMYFCASSVMGTDTQYFGPGTRLTVL.

The chain has TRBV28 and TRBJ1-1; tentative D call: TRBD1 (6 bases). Trimming pared 8 bases from V and 11 bases from J, leaving 18 bases between. This CDR3 is 12 amino acids long. Looked up from germline, CDR1 is MDHEN and CDR2 is SYDVKM. In DNA, the CDR3 is TGTGCCAGCGCTATTGTGGACAGCCGGGCTTTCTTT. Protein: CASAIVDSRAFF.

This clone was observed a handful of times. The chain links TRBV7-8 to TRBJ1-6, with D unresolved. The CDR3 length is 16 residues. The germline gives CDR1 SGHVS, CDR2 FQNEAQ. Trimming took 1 base from V and 0 from J, leaving 7 bases between them. CDR3 loop: CASSLGPPSYNSPLHF. In nucleotides, the CDR3 is TGTGCCAGCAGCTTAGGACCGCCCTCCTATAATTCACCCCTCCACTTT.

The chain combines TRBV2 with TRBJ2-1; unclear D gene. Looked up from germline, CDR1 is SNHLY and CDR2 is FYNNEI. The CDR3 totals 15 residues. Trimming removed 3 bases at V and 5 bases at J, with 14 bases between. The CDR3 DNA reads TGTGCCAGCAGTGAGGAGCGTGGCGGCAACAATGAGCAGTTCTTC. Translating it yields CASSEERGGNNEQFF.

There are a few counts of this clone. The chain joins TRBV5-1 to TRBJ2-3; 13 positions agree with TRBD2. After removal of 0 bases from V and 6 bases from J, the junction contained 10 bases not matched to a gene. The germline gives CDR1 SGHRS, CDR2 YFSETQ. The CDR3 consists of 18 residues. CDR3 in amino acids: CASSLALTSGGAWDTQYF. CDR3 DNA: TGCGCCAGCAGCTTGGCCCTAACTAGCGGGGGGGCATGGGATACGCAGTATTTT.

This chain joins TRBV6-1 and TRBJ2-2, with TRBD2 as a possible D gene (5 bases). Between the trimmed V and J ends, which lost 7 bases and 6 bases, there was a span of 12 bases. The CDR3 consists of 13 residues. The germline V gene has CDR1 MNHNS and CDR2 SASEGT. The CDR3 DNA reads TGTGCCAGCAATGTAGGAGGTCCCGGGGAGCTGTTTTTT. This translates into CASNVGGPGELFF.

The V call is TRBV5-6, the J call TRBJ2-2; 11 bases match TRBD1. Looked up from germline, CDR1 is SGHDT and CDR2 is YYEEEE. J lost 1 base, V lost 5 bases, and 7 bases had no gene match. There are 17 residues in the CDR3. Here the CDR3 DNA reads TGTGCCAGCAGTCTACCGGGACAGGGGGAGAACACCGGGGAGCTGTTTTTT. Protein: CASSLPGQGENTGELFF.

This clone was found a few times. The rearrangement joins TRBV6-5 to TRBJ2-7; tentatively, D is TRBD1 (5 bases). The CDR3 spans 12 residues. Trimming shortened V by 6 bases and J by 4 bases, and 10 bases separated the two germline ends. CDR1 is MNHEY and CDR2 is SVGAGI in the germline V gene. The CDR3 DNA reads TGTGCCAGCAGGAGGCAGGGATACGAGCAGTACTTC. This translates into CASRRQGYEQYF.

The chain employs TRBV2 and TRBJ1-6; D is unresolved. Deletions cut 6 bases from V and 7 bases from J, with 16 bases between. The CDR3 consists of 15 residues. Germline values: CDR1 SNHLY, CDR2 FYNNEI. The CDR3 sequence is CASSQTDPRNSPLHF. CDR3 bases: TGTGCCAGCAGCCAGACGGATCCGCGGAATTCACCCCTCCACTTT.

The J gene is TRBJ2-3, the V gene TRBV27, with no clear D. The V end was cut by 3 bases, the J end by 0 bases, with 4 bases between. Germline values: CDR1 MNHEY, CDR2 SMNVEV (reference sequence). The CDR3 spans 13 residues. The DNA for the CDR3 is TGTGCCAGCAGTTTCTTTAGCACAGATACGCAGTATTTT. This codes for CASSFFSTDTQYF.

CDR3 residues: CASSQRQPFSSGANVLTF. CDR3 nucleotide sequence: TGTGCCAGCAGCCAGCGGCAGCCCTTTAGCTCTGGGGCCAACGTCCTGACTTTC. This sequence joins TRBV7-9 and TRBJ2-6; D may be TRBD2 (5 bases). Germline-derived CDR1 and CDR2 are SEHNR and FQNEAQ (reference sequence). Trimming stripped 5 bases from V and 0 bases from J, with 17 bases between. The CDR3 extends over 18 amino acids.